A selection of T cell receptor beta chains follows, all from one sample in a study of response to subunit inactivated influenza vaccine. TCRdb redid the calling of the RT-PCR reads with MiXCR, one entry per CDR3 protein. The data hold about 520,000 distinct CDR3 sequences, with approximately 7.8% observed a single time. The source was PBMCs from blood, collected roughly 24 months after vaccination. The receptor set was obtained from a man aged 50 to 69 who received an inactivated influenza vaccine. CDR3s include the opening cysteine and the closing phenylalanine or tryptophan. Each record gives: J gene, clone size, V gene, D gene, CDR3 DNA, CDR3 protein. A D gene is named only where the DNA matches it firmly. Expanded clones get a size class; other rows say once, few or many, or leave the size out.

TRBJ2-1 | few | TRBV2 | TRBD1 | TGTGCCACGACGAGGTGGTGGGCAGGGGGTAGTGAGCAGTTCTTC | CATTRWWAGGSEQFF
TRBJ1-4 | few | TRBV12-3/TRBV12-4 | NA | TGTGCCAGCAACCTAAGGGAGGGGGAAAAACTGTTTTTT | CASNLREGEKLFF
TRBJ2-7 | NA | TRBV5-6 | TRBD1 | TGTGCCAGCAGCGTGGGACAGTTTCTCTACGAGCAGTACTTC | CASSVGQFLYEQYF
TRBJ2-1 | NA | TRBV7-8 | NA | TGTGCCAGCAGCTTAAATATAGGGTTCTATGAGCAGTTCTTC | CASSLNIGFYEQFF
TRBJ2-1 | few | TRBV9 | TRBD1 | TGTGCCACCGGAGGGGGACAGGGAAATAGTTTTCCCAATGAGCAGTTCTTC | CATGGGQGNSFPNEQFF
TRBJ2-7 | few | TRBV4-3 | TRBD2 | TGCGCCAGCAGCCAAGGGGCGGGAGGGACCTACGAGCAGTACTTC | CASSQGAGGTYEQYF
TRBJ2-7 | many | TRBV28 | TRBD1 | TGTGCCAGCGGGGGACAGGCCTATTCCTACGAGCAGTACTTC | CASGGQAYSYEQYF
TRBJ1-1 | once | TRBV7-3 | NA | TGTGCCAGCAGCTTAGGGACCCCGGGCACTGAAGCTTTCTTT | CASSLGTPGTEAFF
TRBJ1-2 | few | TRBV4-1 | TRBD1 | TGCGCCAGCAGCCAAGGACCAGGGGGGTATGGCTACACCTTC | CASSQGPGGYGYTF
TRBJ2-3 | many | TRBV5-1 | TRBD2 | TGCGCCAGCAGCTTGGCTAGCGGGGGGGCTGGAGATACGCAGTATTTT | CASSLASGGAGDTQYF
TRBJ1-5 | many | TRBV4-1 | NA | TGCGCCAGCAGCCACTCTCAACAGACTAAAGATCAGCCCCAGCATTTT | CASSHSQQTKDQPQHF
TRBJ2-5 | NA | TRBV6-2/TRBV6-3 | TRBD2 | TGTGCCAGCAGTTACTCGATACTAGCGGGAGGGCCCCGACCTCAAGAGACCCAGTACTTC | CASSYSILAGGPRPQETQYF
TRBJ2-7 | NA | TRBV29-1 | NA | TGCAGCGTTTCCCGACTCCAAACCGGGTACGAGCAGTACTTC | CSVSRLQTGYEQYF
TRBJ2-2 | many | TRBV4-3 | NA | TGCGCCAGCAGCCAAGAACCGGGGACTCGTCTTTACACCGGGGAGCTGTTTTTT | CASSQEPGTRLYTGELFF
TRBJ2-3 | few | TRBV3-1 | NA | TGTGCCAGCAGCCACATCGGACAGATGGGCACAGATACGCAGTATTTT | CASSHIGQMGTDTQYF
TRBJ2-1 | many | TRBV5-1 | NA | TGCGCCAGCAGGACCAGCCAACCGCCAAGTAATGAGCAGTTCTTC | CASRTSQPPSNEQFF
TRBJ2-3 | few | TRBV29-1 | TRBD2 | TGCAGCGTTGATGGGACGGGAGGTAGAGATACGCAGTATTTT | CSVDGTGGRDTQYF
TRBJ1-5 | few | TRBV29-1 | NA | TGCAGCGTTGGACAGTTCAATCAGCCCCAGCATTTT | CSVGQFNQPQHF
TRBJ2-7 | few | TRBV25-1 | NA | TGTGCCAGCAGCGGGGGTATGGTTTCCCACGAGCAGTACTTC | CASSGGMVSHEQYF
TRBJ1-5 | NA | TRBV4-1 | NA | TGCGCCAGCAGCCGACACACACAGGGTACGGTTAGCAATCAGCCCCAGCATTTT | CASSRHTQGTVSNQPQHF
TRBJ2-1 | few | TRBV28 | NA | TGTGCCAGTAGAACATCCGGGACTGGCGCCTACAATGAGCAGTTCTTC | CASRTSGTGAYNEQFF
TRBJ2-3 | NA | TRBV7-9 | NA | TGTGCCAGCAGCCCTAAGCGCCCTAGCACAGATACGCAGTATTTT | CASSPKRPSTDTQYF
TRBJ2-7 | few | TRBV7-2 | TRBD2 | TGTGCCAGCAGCCGGCAGCGGGAGTACGAGCAGTACTTC | CASSRQREYEQYF
TRBJ2-7 | NA | TRBV21-1 | NA | TGTGCCAGCAGCCCTAGCAGCTTATACGAGCAGTACTTC | CASSPSSLYEQYF
TRBJ2-5 | NA | TRBV7-2 | TRBD2 | TGTGCCAGCACTAGGACTAGCGGGGGAGAGACCCAGTACTTC | CASTRTSGGETQYF
TRBJ2-3 | few | TRBV20-1 | NA | TGCAGTGCTAGAGCCGGGGGGCGGAGCACAGATACGCAGTATTTT | CSARAGGRSTDTQYF
TRBJ2-3 | NA | TRBV7-2 | TRBD2 | TGTGCCAGCAGCTTAAGAAGCGGGAGGGGGTTCACAGATACGCAGTATTTT | CASSLRSGRGFTDTQYF
TRBJ2-3 | NA | TRBV4-3 | NA | TGCGCCAGCAGCCAAGATAAATTCGGGACCCACGAGTATTTT | CASSQDKFGTHEYF
TRBJ2-2 | few | TRBV7-6 | TRBD2 | TGTGCCAGCAGCTTCGGGACTAGCGGGTACACCGGGGAGCTGTTTTTT | CASSFGTSGYTGELFF
TRBJ1-1 | many | TRBV15 | TRBD1 | TGTGCCACCAGCGACAGGGGGCGTAACACTGAAGCTTTCTTT | CATSDRGRNTEAFF
TRBJ2-2 | NA | TRBV20-1 | NA | TGCAGTGCTGGTAGCGGTAACACCGGGGAGCTGTTTTTT | CSAGSGNTGELFF
TRBJ1-1 | many | TRBV9 | NA | TGTGCCAGCAGCGTAGCGGTAAGGTCCGAAGCTTTCTTT | CASSVAVRSEAFF
TRBJ2-7 | few | TRBV5-1 | TRBD2 | TGCGCCAGCAGCTTGGTGTGGCTAGCGGAACCCTACGAGCAGTACTTC | CASSLVWLAEPYEQYF
TRBJ1-4 | many | TRBV5-5 | TRBD1 | TGTGCCAGCAGCTCCTTAAAAACAGGGGGCTGGAATGAAAAACTGTTTTTT | CASSSLKTGGWNEKLFF
TRBJ2-7 | few | TRBV27 | TRBD1 | TGTGCCAGCAGTTTATCGGTGACAGGGGGCCACGAGCAGTACTTC | CASSLSVTGGHEQYF
TRBJ2-7 | few | TRBV6-2/TRBV6-3 | NA | TGTGCCAGCAACCCGGCCTACCTCTACGAGCAGTACTTC | CASNPAYLYEQYF
TRBJ1-3 | few | TRBV5-6 | TRBD1 | TGTGCCAGCAGTACCGGACAGGGAGACACCATATATTTT | CASSTGQGDTIYF
TRBJ2-3 | few | TRBV10-3 | TRBD2 | TGTGCCATCCGCGATTCATTTAGCGGGGGCACAGATACGCAGTATTTT | CAIRDSFSGGTDTQYF
TRBJ2-5 | few | TRBV9 | NA | TGTGCCAGCAGCGTAGGCCAGCGTGACCAAGAGACCCAGTACTTC | CASSVGQRDQETQYF
TRBJ2-3 | few | TRBV20-1 | NA | TGCAGTGCTAGAGGAGGCAGGGCTACAGATACGCAGTATTTT | CSARGGRATDTQYF
TRBJ2-7 | few | TRBV4-1 | NA | TGCGCCAGCAGCCAACGAGGGGCCTACGAGCAGTACTTC | CASSQRGAYEQYF
TRBJ2-3 | few | TRBV4-3 | NA | TGCGCCAGCAGCCAAGGGGGACGGATCACAGATACGCAGTATTTT | CASSQGGRITDTQYF
TRBJ2-7 | few | TRBV10-3 | NA | TGTGCCATCAGTGAGCCGGACTCTCCACCCTACGAGCAGTACTTC | CAISEPDSPPYEQYF
TRBJ1-2 | many | TRBV5-1 | NA | TGCGCCAGCAGCTTAACTGGCGACAGCGAATATGGCTACACCTTC | CASSLTGDSEYGYTF
TRBJ2-3 | few | TRBV5-1 | NA | TGCGCCAGCAGCTTAACGGGATACAACACAGATACGCAGTATTTT | CASSLTGYNTDTQYF
TRBJ2-1 | NA | TRBV20-1 | TRBD2 | TGCAGTGCTAGGGGGGGGGACAATGAGCAGTTCTTC | CSARGGDNEQFF
TRBJ1-6 | few | TRBV14 | NA | TGTGCCAGCAGCTCAGCAGGGGTCACAGGTTCACCCCTCCACTTT | CASSSAGVTGSPLHF
TRBJ2-7 | many | TRBV3-1 | TRBD1 | TGTGCCAGCAGCCGCGGACAGGGGGGCTACGAGCAGTACTTC | CASSRGQGGYEQYF